The 21 T cell receptor beta chains in this list originate from one sample, sequenced in a study of blood T cell repertoires in COVID-19. Libraries were prepared by immunoSEQ multiplex PCR; TCRdb keeps only in-frame clonotypes and omits some of them. Among around 300,000 clones listed, over 75% were seen once. Sequencing was performed on peripheral blood. The origin of the receptors is a woman between 50 and 59 years old with active or convalescent COVID-19.

The V gene is TRBV7-2, the J gene TRBJ1-1; unclear D gene. Germline V gene sequence: CDR1 SGHTA, CDR2 FQGNSA. Trimming took 4 bases from V and 8 from J, leaving 14 bases between them. CDR3 length: 13 residues. CDR3 residues: CASSSPGLKEAFF. The DNA of the CDR3 is TGTGCCAGCAGCTCGCCGGGTCTCAAGGAAGCTTTCTTT.

A single count supports this clone. CDR3 sequence (DNA): TGTGCCAGCAGCTATGGACAGGGGGCGGGGTACACTGAAGCTTTCTTT. Amino acids: CASSYGQGAGYTEAFF. The chain employs TRBV7-2 and TRBJ1-1; 11 bases match TRBD1. Germline loops: CDR1 SGHTA, CDR2 FQGNSA. The V and J ends lost 4 bases and 3 bases, in that order; junction bases with no gene match: 7. The CDR3 loop spans 16 amino acids.

This rearrangement joins TRBV9 to TRBJ2-3, with 8 positions matching TRBD2. Per the germline V gene, CDR1 is SGDLS and CDR2 is YYNGEE. With 10 bases clipped from V and 4 bases from J, the junction kept 5 bases outside the gene matches. The CDR3 loop spans 12 amino acids. The CDR3 DNA follows: TGTGCCTATGGACTAGCTGCAGATACGCAGTATTTT. Encoded protein: CAYGLAADTQYF.

The J gene is TRBJ2-7, the V gene TRBV19, with TRBD1 matching over 7 bases. V lost 4 bases, J lost 4 bases, and 13 bases stayed unmatched. Per germline, CDR1 LNHDA and CDR2 SQIVND (reference sequence). The CDR3 extends over 16 amino acids. The CDR3 reads CASSTLLPGQLYEQYF. DNA of the CDR3: TGTGCCAGTAGTACCCTTCTACCGGGACAGTTATACGAGCAGTACTTC. The entire variable domain, with the rest obtained from reference TRBV19 and TRBJ2-7, is as follows: DGGITQSPKYLFRKEGQNVTLSCEQNLNHDAMYWYRQDPGQGLRLIYYSQIVNDFQKGDIAEGYSVSREKKESFPLTVTSAQKNPTAFYLCASSTLLPGQLYEQYFGPGTRLTVT.

V is TRBV5-1 and J is TRBJ2-5; the D gene is possibly TRBD1 (7 bases). The CDR3 loop spans 16 amino acids. Germline-derived CDR1 and CDR2 are SGHRS and YFSETQ. Trimming shortened V by 4 bases and J by 7 bases, and 23 bases separated the two germline ends. In nucleotides, the CDR3 is TGCGCCAGCAGCCCACCAGGACAGGCGGGGATTGGGACCCAGTACTTC. Protein sequence: CASSPPGQAGIGTQYF.

The chain links TRBV19 to TRBJ2-7, with TRBD2 as a possible D gene (6 bases). V was cut by 7 bases and J by 3 bases, with 13 bases left in between. CDR1 and CDR2 (germline): LNHDA, SQIVND (reference sequence). This CDR3 comprises 13 residues. The CDR3 DNA reads TGTGCCAGTACCGGGGGTAAGGGCTACGAGCAGTACTTC. Encoded protein: CASTGGKGYEQYF.

This chain uses TRBV27 with TRBJ2-7; 9 bases agree with TRBD1. The V gene end was trimmed by 5 bases and the J gene end by 3 bases; junction bases not matched to a gene: 5. Germline lookup yields CDR1 MNHEY and CDR2 SMNVEV (reference sequence). The CDR3 has 14 residues. The CDR3 here is CASSRTGDFYEQYF. The DNA for the CDR3 is TGTGCCAGCAGTCGGACAGGGGATTTCTACGAGCAGTACTTC.

The CDR3 nucleotides read TGTGCCAGCGCCCCGGGGGGGGGCACAGATACGCAGTATTTT. Its translation is CASAPGGGTDTQYF. This sequence joins TRBV11-2 and TRBJ2-3; 8 bases align to TRBD2. CDR3 length: 14 amino acids. V shed 8 bases and J 1 base; nucleotides not matched to a gene: 5. Looked up from germline, CDR1 is SGHAT and CDR2 is FQNNGV.

This rearrangement joins TRBV9 to TRBJ1-6; D gene unclear. The CDR3 is 12 amino acids. V lost 4 bases to trimming and J lost 8 bases, with 7 bases between them. Germline V CDR1 and CDR2: SGDLS, YYNGEE. CDR3 in amino acids: CASSSMDSPLHF. In DNA form, the CDR3 reads TGTGCCAGCAGCTCTATGGATTCACCCCTCCACTTT.

The chain employs TRBV9 and TRBJ1-1; possible D gene TRBD1, 5 bases. In germline, CDR1 is SGDLS, CDR2 YYNGEE. V was trimmed by 0 bases and J by 4 bases, leaving 16 bases between them. CDR3 length: 16 residues. CDR3 protein: CASSVVPGRGGTEAFF. In nucleotides, the CDR3 is TGTGCCAGCAGCGTAGTTCCCGGGAGGGGTGGCACTGAAGCTTTCTTT. Drawing the rest from reference TRBV9 and TRBJ1-1, the complete variable domain is DSGVTQTPKHLITATGQRVTLRCSPRSGDLSVYWYQQSLDQGLQFLIQYYNGEERAKGNILERFSAQQFPDLHSELNLSSLELGDSALYFCASSVVPGRGGTEAFFGQGTRLTVV.

This chain links TRBV30 with TRBJ1-5, with D possibly matching TRBD1 (6 bases). This CDR3 is built from 15 residues. The ends were cut back, 5 bases at V and 2 bases at J, with 16 bases in the middle. CDR1 and CDR2 (germline): GTSNPN, SVGIG (reference sequence). The CDR3 DNA follows: TGTGCCTGGGGGGCCTCAGGGGCCCGCAATCAGCCCCAGCATTTT. Encoded protein: CAWGASGARNQPQHF.

The chain links TRBV2 to TRBJ2-5; D may be TRBD1 (5 bases). The germline gives CDR1 SNHLY, CDR2 FYNNEI. CDR3 length equals 13 residues. The V end was cut by 4 bases, the J end by 7 bases, with 13 bases between. CDR3 region: CASSGGGARTQYF. The CDR3 DNA sequence: TGTGCCAGCAGTGGAGGTGGGGCGCGGACCCAGTACTTC.

V gene TRBV18 combines with J gene TRBJ2-7; 7 nucleotides align to TRBD1. V dropped 3 bases and J dropped 6; count of bases not matched to a gene: 8. CDR3 length: 14 residues. Per the germline V gene, CDR1 is KGHSH and CDR2 is LQKENI. DNA of the CDR3: TGTGCCAGCTCACCGGACAGGTTGCTCCTCGAGCAGTACTTC. Residues: CASSPDRLLLEQYF.

The rearrangement uses TRBV3-1 (or the pseudogene TRBV3-2) and TRBJ2-7; 11 bases map to TRBD2. The trim removed 0 bases at V and 2 bases at J, leaving 6 bases unmatched. CDR3 length: 17 amino acids. Germline V gives CDR1 LGHDT, CDR2 YNNKEL (reference sequence). CDR3 in amino acids: CASSQDPSGRSTYEQYF. CDR3 bases: TGTGCCAGCAGCCAAGACCCTAGCGGGAGGTCAACCTACGAGCAGTACTTC.

This chain connects TRBV16 to TRBJ2-7; possibly TRBD1 for D (5 bases). V dropped 4 bases and J dropped 7 bases, with 23 bases sitting between them. The CDR3 spans 16 residues. The germline V gene has CDR1 KGHSY and CDR2 FQNENV. CDR3 sequence reads: CASSLTLVRGLWEQYF. The DNA of the CDR3 is TGTGCCAGCAGCCTGACCCTAGTAAGGGGTCTTTGGGAGCAGTACTTC.

The chain carries TRBV7-2 and TRBJ1-2, with D perhaps matching TRBD1 (6 bases). The V and J ends lost 0 bases and 2 bases respectively, with 10 bases between them. The CDR3 runs to 15 residues. Germline V gene data show CDR1 as SGHTA and CDR2 as FQGNSA. The CDR3 region has the DNA TGTGCCAGCAGCTTAGCGGGGACAACCAACTATGGCTACACCTTC. It encodes CASSLAGTTNYGYTF.

V usage is TRBV5-1 and J usage is TRBJ2-5; 9 nucleotides match TRBD1. CDR3 length equals 16 residues. With V trimmed by 0 bases and J by 5 bases, 8 bases remained unmatched. The V gene's germline CDR1 is SGHRS and CDR2 YFSETQ. CDR3 DNA: TGCGCCAGCAGCTTGGTTACAGGGGGCGCAGGGGAGACCCAGTACTTC. Its protein is CASSLVTGGAGETQYF.

This chain uses TRBV4-1 with TRBJ2-7; D is possibly TRBD1 (7 bases). The CDR3 extends over 14 amino acids. Per germline, CDR1 MGHRA and CDR2 YSYEKL. Trimming removed 4 bases at V and 2 bases at J, with 12 bases between. The DNA of the CDR3 is TGCGCCAGCAGCCGACAGGGAGGAACCTACGAGCAGTACTTC. Residues: CASSRQGGTYEQYF.

The rearrangement uses TRBV7-3 and TRBJ2-3; 11 positions agree with TRBD2. There are 18 residues in the CDR3. V shed 3 bases, J shed 3 bases, and the junction held 11 bases outside the gene matches. From germline, CDR1 is SGHTA and CDR2 FQGTGA. The CDR3 region is CASSLYTDLAGGTDTQYF. The CDR3 coding sequence is TGTGCCAGCAGCTTGTATACGGATCTAGCGGGAGGTACAGATACGCAGTATTTT.

The genes are TRBV3-1 (or the pseudogene TRBV3-2) and TRBJ1-1; D is unclear. The CDR3 covers 14 residues. Germline V CDR1 and CDR2: LGHDT, YNNKEL (reference sequence). Deletions cut 1 base from V and 0 bases from J, with 6 bases between. The CDR3 nucleotides read TGTGCCAGCAGCCAAGTTACAGTGAACACTGAAGCTTTCTTT. Encoded protein: CASSQVTVNTEAFF.

This clone was counted a few times. This sequence joins TRBV4-1 and TRBJ2-7; 8 bases are shared with TRBD2. Per the germline V gene, CDR1 is MGHRA and CDR2 is YSYEKL. This CDR3 is 15 amino acids long. The trim removed 1 base at V and 1 base at J, leaving 3 bases unmatched. The CDR3 reads CASSQGSGTSYEQYF. As DNA, the CDR3 is TGCGCCAGCAGCCAAGGTAGCGGGACATCCTACGAGCAGTACTTC.